This T cell receptor (beta chain) is from a study of molecular identifiers for immune sequencing clone quantification. Study summary: Replicate RNA came from 20,000 or 100,000 naive CD8 cells and was split five ways, and four parts were sequenced.

Findings and caveats of the study: Clonotypes surpassing 20 RNA copies contained over 98% of effector molecules, versus under 1% in naive cells.

Trimming stripped 5 bases from V and 1 base from J, with 3 bases between. Germline CDR1 MNHEY, CDR2 SMNVEV (reference sequence). This CDR3 spans 12 amino acids. TCRdb processed the PCR reads anew with MiXCR; each CDR3 protein has one entry. This sample yields over 550,000 distinct CDR3 sequences, of which roughly 23% are seen a single time; 0.75% to 0.8% belongs to the top ten. This clonotype occurred a few times. Its specificity is not known. Likely a read error: the CDR3 ends without its conserved phenylalanine or tryptophan. This TCR was sampled from a human donor in good health. Some libraries in this study had Jurkat cell RNA spiked in. Sequenced: naive CD8+ T cells from blood, with Jurkat cell RNA spiked in. Subset in this sample: FACS-sorted CD8+CD4-CCR7+CD45RA+ naive T cells. The chain links TRBV27 to TRBJ1-5; no definite D call. CDR3 in amino acids: CASSLSNQPQHL. Written as DNA, the CDR3 is TGTGCCAGCAGTCTCAGCAATCAGCCCCAGCATCTT.